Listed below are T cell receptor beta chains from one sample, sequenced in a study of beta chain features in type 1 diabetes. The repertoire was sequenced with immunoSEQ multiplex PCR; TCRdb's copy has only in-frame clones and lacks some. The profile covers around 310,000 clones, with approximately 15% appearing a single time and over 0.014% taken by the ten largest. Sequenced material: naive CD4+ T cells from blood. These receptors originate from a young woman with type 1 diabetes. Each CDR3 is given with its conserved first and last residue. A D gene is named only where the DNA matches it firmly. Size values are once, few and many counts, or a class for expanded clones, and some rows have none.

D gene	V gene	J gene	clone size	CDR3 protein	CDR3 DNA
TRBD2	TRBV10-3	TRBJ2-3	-	CAIKLAGTDTQYF	TGTGCCATCAAACTAGCGGGCACAGATACGCAGTATTTT
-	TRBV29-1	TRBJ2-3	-	CSVEGGPGRPREYF	TGCAGCGTTGAAGGGGGCCCCGGCAGGCCCCGGGAGTATTTT
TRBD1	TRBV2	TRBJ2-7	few	CASRETGGYEQYF	TGTGCCAGCAGAGAGACAGGGGGCTACGAGCAGTACTTC
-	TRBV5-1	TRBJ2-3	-	CASSAREGTDTQYF	TGCGCCAGCAGCGCGAGGGAGGGCACAGATACGCAGTATTTT
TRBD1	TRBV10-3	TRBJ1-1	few	CAISGAPTGANTEAFF	TGTGCCATCAGTGGGGCCCCGACAGGGGCGAACACTGAAGCTTTCTTT
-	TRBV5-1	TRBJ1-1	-	CASSLGVTSLTEAFF	TGCGCCAGCAGCTTAGGGGTCACGAGCCTCACTGAAGCTTTCTTT
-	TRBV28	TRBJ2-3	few	CASGAASSTDTQYF	TGTGCCAGCGGCGCGGCATCTAGCACAGATACGCAGTATTTT
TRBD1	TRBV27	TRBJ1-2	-	CASSPLGQDLKGYTF	TGTGCCAGCAGTCCCCTGGGACAGGACTTAAAAGGCTACACCTTC
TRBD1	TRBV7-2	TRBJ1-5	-	CASSVTGGGNQPQHF	TGTGCCAGCAGCGTCACAGGGGGCGGCAATCAGCCCCAGCATTTT
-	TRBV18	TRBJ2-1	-	CASSPTSFDEQFF	TGTGCCAGCTCACCGACTAGTTTCGATGAGCAGTTCTTC
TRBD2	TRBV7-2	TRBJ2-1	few	CASSYRTSGRLNEQFF	TGTGCCAGCAGCTATCGGACTAGCGGGAGGTTGAATGAGCAGTTCTTC